The 30 T cell receptor beta chains presented below share a single source sample, sequenced in a study of T cell responses to AZD1222 COVID-19 vaccine. TCRdb's table, derived via immunoSEQ multiplex PCR, lists solely in-frame clones and lacks some. The sample lists about 120,000 clones, 70% to 90% seen once, with roughly 9% in the top ten. Sequencing was performed on peripheral blood, taken on day 0 of AZD1222 vaccination. These receptors were taken from an adult in good health.

The chain is built from TRBV7-8 and TRBJ2-7; the D is unclear. The CDR3 loop spans 14 amino acids. Germline V gene data show CDR1 as SGHVS and CDR2 as FQNEAQ. V lost 2 bases, J lost 0 bases, and 8 bases lay in between. CDR3 in amino acids: CASSLRRSSYEQYF. CDR3 sequence (DNA): TGTGCCAGCAGCTTACGACGGAGCTCCTACGAGCAGTACTTC.

This chain links TRBV24-1 with TRBJ2-2; 11 nucleotides agree with TRBD2. This CDR3 has 17 residues. Germline V lookup: CDR1 KGHDR, CDR2 SFDVKD. V was clipped by 4 bases and J by 3 bases; unmatched bases: 6. CDR3 residues: CATSDLSGRAHTGELFF. CDR3 DNA sequence: TGTGCCACCAGTGACCTTAGCGGGAGGGCCCACACCGGGGAGCTGTTTTTT.

The chain combines TRBV6-5 with TRBJ1-2, with TRBD1 matching over 7 bases. This CDR3 spans 16 amino acids. The V and J ends lost 0 bases and 8 bases, in that order; junction bases with no gene match: 12. Germline loops: CDR1 MNHEY, CDR2 SVGAGI. The DNA of the CDR3 is TGTGCCAGCAGTTACTCTCGGGACAGCCAAACGGACGGCTACACCTTC. Amino acid sequence: CASSYSRDSQTDGYTF.

V is TRBV19 and J is TRBJ2-7; no reliable D call. From germline, CDR1 is LNHDA and CDR2 SQIVND (reference sequence). The CDR3 runs 14 residues. Trimming cost V 7 bases and J 1 base, with 14 bases left between them. The CDR3 here is CASNAPGRSYEQYF. The CDR3 DNA follows: TGTGCCAGTAATGCCCCGGGCAGGTCCTACGAGCAGTACTTC.

This clone was picked up a small number of times. The gene calls are TRBV19 and TRBJ2-7, with D possibly called TRBD1 or TRBD2 (6 bases each). CDR3 length equals 12 residues. Germline-derived CDR1 and CDR2 are LNHDA and SQIVND (reference sequence). V was cut by 9 bases and J by 12 bases, with 21 bases left in between. The CDR3: CARPKGGSRTYF. In DNA form, the CDR3 reads TGTGCCAGACCCAAAGGGGGGAGCCGAACGTACTTC.

V and J are TRBV3-1 (or the pseudogene TRBV3-2) and TRBJ1-2, with D maybe TRBD1 (5 bases). The V gene's germline CDR1 is LGHDT and CDR2 YNNKEL (reference sequence). This CDR3 is 13 amino acids long. Trimming stripped 1 base from V and 8 bases from J, with 11 bases between. The CDR3, as DNA: TGTGCCAGCAGCCAAGTTGAGGGGATGGGCTACACCTTC. It specifies CASSQVEGMGYTF.

The chain combines TRBV6-1 with TRBJ1-3, with a possible D match to TRBD1 (6 bases). CDR3 size: 14 residues. V was trimmed by 2 bases and J by 4 bases, leaving 9 bases between them. Germline-derived CDR1 and CDR2 are MNHNS and SASEGT. The CDR3 spells CASSESGAGNTIYF. The CDR3 DNA sequence: TGTGCCAGCAGTGAATCAGGGGCCGGAAACACCATATATTTT.

This clone was observed a single time. Here the CDR3 reads CASSRDRGNTEAFF. In DNA, the CDR3 is TGTGCCAGCAGCAGGGACAGGGGGAACACTGAAGCTTTCTTT. The chain joins TRBV6-4 to TRBJ1-1, with 10 bases that match TRBD1. The CDR3 length is 14 residues. The V and J ends lost 6 bases and 1 base, in that order; junction bases with no gene match: 2. Germline loops: CDR1 MRHNA, CDR2 SNTAGT.

This sequence joins TRBV30 and TRBJ2-1; 9 bases are shared with TRBD2. CDR3 size: 15 residues. Trimming at V came to 3 bases and at J to 8 bases, leaving 11 bases not matched to a gene. Germline assignment: CDR1 GTSNPN and CDR2 SVGIG (reference sequence). The CDR3 DNA reads as TGTGCCTGGAGAGATCCGGGACTAGCTATCTATGAGCAGTTCTTC. This translates into CAWRDPGLAIYEQFF.

V usage is TRBV5-1 and J usage is TRBJ1-2; D possibly corresponds to TRBD1 (5 bases). The CDR3 runs 14 residues. The V and J ends lost 4 bases and 5 bases respectively, with 15 bases between them. Looked up from germline, CDR1 is SGHRS and CDR2 is YFSETQ. The CDR3 bases are TGCGCCAGCAGCCCGGAGGGGACTGAGTATGGCTACACCTTC. This gives the protein CASSPEGTEYGYTF.

The rearrangement joins TRBV7-2 to TRBJ1-2, with D hard to call. Trimming left V 4 bases short and J 0 bases short, with 18 bases between. The CDR3 is 17 residues long. Germline assignment: CDR1 SGHTA and CDR2 FQGNSA. For the CDR3, the DNA is TGTGCCAGCAGCTCAAACTTAGGTTCGCTCGCTAACTATGGCTACACCTTC. This codes for CASSSNLGSLANYGYTF.

The V gene is TRBV19, the J gene TRBJ1-4; no definite D call. Germline assignment: CDR1 LNHDA and CDR2 SQIVND (reference sequence). The ends were cut back, 5 bases at V and 0 bases at J, with 13 bases in the middle. There are 16 residues in the CDR3. In DNA, the CDR3 is TGTGCCAGTAGTCAGACCGGGCCAGCAACTAATGAAAAACTGTTTTTT. Translation: CASSQTGPATNEKLFF.

V and J are TRBV7-2 and TRBJ1-6; the D is unclear. CDR3 length: 12 amino acids. V lost 3 bases and J 8 bases, leaving 5 bases between the germline ends. Germline V lookup: CDR1 SGHTA, CDR2 FQGNSA. The CDR3 DNA follows: TGTGCCAGCAGCTTTGGGGATTCACCCCTCCACTTT. As protein: CASSFGDSPLHF.

The chain carries TRBV29-1 and TRBJ2-7; 9 nucleotides align to TRBD1. The CDR3 length is 13 residues. Germline lookup yields CDR1 SQVTM and CDR2 ANQGSEA. V trimming: 4 bases; J trimming: 5 bases; junction bases outside the gene matches: 6. The CDR3 bases are TGCAGCGTTGTACCGCGACAGGGGGACGAGCAGTACTTC. Encoded protein: CSVVPRQGDEQYF.

The rearrangement joins TRBV5-1 to TRBJ1-2; the D gene is possibly TRBD1 (6 bases). The V and J ends lost 4 bases and 8 bases respectively, with 12 bases between them. The CDR3 contains 12 residues. Looked up from germline, CDR1 is SGHRS and CDR2 is YFSETQ. CDR3 protein: CASSVEQGGYTF. The CDR3 DNA reads as TGCGCCAGCAGCGTGGAACAGGGAGGCTACACCTTC.

This clone was counted only a few times. This rearrangement joins TRBV7-6 to TRBJ1-4, with 9 bases that match TRBD1. With V trimmed by 3 bases and J by 8 bases, 4 bases remained unmatched. The germline V gene has CDR1 SGHVS and CDR2 FNYEAQ. There are 14 residues in the CDR3. The CDR3: CASSFGTGREKLFF. In DNA, the CDR3 is TGTGCCAGCAGCTTCGGGACAGGGCGGGAAAAACTGTTTTTT.

This clone was found once. V gene TRBV10-3 combines with J gene TRBJ1-1, with 8 bases matching TRBD1. The CDR3 contains 16 residues. The germline CDR1 and CDR2 sequences are ENHRY and SYGVKD. V lost 6 bases, J lost 1 base, and 10 bases stayed unmatched. CDR3 region: CAISLKAGQGNTEAFF. The CDR3 region has the DNA TGTGCCATCAGCCTAAAAGCTGGACAGGGGAACACTGAAGCTTTCTTT.

The chain has TRBV18 and TRBJ1-1; D is possibly TRBD1 (6 bases). The CDR3 runs 12 residues. Trimming pared 2 bases from V and 8 bases from J, leaving 9 bases between. From germline, CDR1 is KGHSH and CDR2 LQKENI. CDR3 residues: CASSPNRDEAFF. CDR3 nucleotides: TGTGCCAGCTCACCAAACAGGGACGAAGCTTTCTTT.

The chain links TRBV21-1 to TRBJ2-7; TRBD1 is the table's D call and was not checked against the DNA. TRBV21-1 is a recognized pseudogene. The CDR3 has 15 residues. The CDR3 here is CASSKVRGQIYEQYF. CDR3 nucleotide sequence: TGTGCCAGCAGCAAAGTCAGGGGACAGATTTACGAGCAGTACTTC.

This clone was seen a handful of times. V usage is TRBV10-3 and J usage is TRBJ2-7; a weak D match, TRBD1 (6 bases). The CDR3 totals 14 residues. In germline, CDR1 is ENHRY, CDR2 SYGVKD. V was clipped by 9 bases and J by 0 bases, with 15 bases between them. The CDR3 coding sequence is TGTGCCATTATGGACAGAACCAGCTCCTACGAGCAGTACTTC. Amino acid sequence: CAIMDRTSSYEQYF.

This clone has a single count. The chain joins TRBV9 to TRBJ1-6; 7 positions agree with TRBD1. The germline gives CDR1 SGDLS, CDR2 YYNGEE. Trimming took 0 bases from V and 10 from J; bases not matched to a gene: 4. This CDR3 comprises 14 residues. The CDR3 DNA sequence: TGTGCCAGCAGCGTAGGCACAGGGGAATCACCCCTCCACTTT. It specifies CASSVGTGESPLHF.

This clone was observed a few times. The J gene is TRBJ1-2, the V gene TRBV11-2; the match to TRBD1 covers 7 bases. The CDR3 contains 16 residues. The V gene's germline CDR1 is SGHAT and CDR2 FQNNGV. V gave up 5 bases and J gave up 4 bases; unmatched junction bases: 13. The CDR3 nucleotides read TGTGCCAGCAGCCCACCCGGGACAGCCTCGCCCTATGGCTACACCTTC. Translated, it gives CASSPPGTASPYGYTF. The complete variable domain, with remaining parts taken from reference TRBV11-2 and TRBJ1-2, reads EAGVAQSPRYKIIEKRQSVAFWCNPISGHATLYWYQQILGQGPKLLIQFQNNGVVDDSQLPKDRFSAERLKGVDSTLKIQPAKLEDSAVYLCASSPPGTASPYGYTFGSGTRLTVV.

The V gene is TRBV27, the J gene TRBJ2-7; 7 bases line up with TRBD1. The CDR3 is made up of 14 amino acids. CDR1 is MNHEY and CDR2 is SMNVEV in the germline V gene (reference sequence). Losses at the gene ends were 5 bases for V and 2 bases for J; bases not matched to a gene: 6. CDR3 amino acids: CASSHGTETYEQYF. Written as DNA, the CDR3 is TGTGCCAGCAGTCACGGGACAGAAACCTACGAGCAGTACTTC.

This clone was seen just once. The CDR3 bases are TGCGCCAGCAGCTCTCCCCCGGGACTAGACTACAATGAGCAGTTCTTC. Its protein product is CASSSPPGLDYNEQFF. The chain is built from TRBV5-1 and TRBJ2-1; 8 bases are shared with TRBD2. The CDR3 has 16 amino acids. Trimming removed 3 bases from V and 3 bases from J; junction bases left unmatched: 8. The V gene's germline CDR1 is SGHRS and CDR2 YFSETQ.

This chain joins TRBV7-2 and TRBJ1-2; D uncertain. Germline V lookup: CDR1 SGHTA, CDR2 FQGNSA. The CDR3 loop spans 12 amino acids. V was trimmed by 5 bases and J by 4 bases, leaving 8 bases between them. In DNA form, the CDR3 reads TGTGCCAGCAGCCGAGACTTCTATGGCTACACCTTC. Protein product: CASSRDFYGYTF.

This chain connects TRBV30 to TRBJ1-2, with 8 bases lining up with TRBD1. Germline V gene data show CDR1 as GTSNPN and CDR2 as SVGIG (reference sequence). V dropped 3 bases and J dropped 7; count of bases not matched to a gene: 19. The CDR3 is 17 residues long. In DNA form, the CDR3 reads TGTGCCTGGAGAGATAGGACAGGGCGCGAAAACAAGCTTGGCTACACCTTC. Translation: CAWRDRTGRENKLGYTF. Combining the CDR3 with reference TRBV30 and TRBJ1-2 gives the whole variable domain SQTIHQWPATLVQPVGSPLSLECTVEGTSNPNLYWYRQAAGRGLQLLFYSVGIGQISSEVPQNLSASRPQDRQFILSSKKLLLSDSGFYLCAWRDRTGRENKLGYTFGSGTRLTVV.

V gene TRBV7-3 combines with J gene TRBJ2-5, with 7 bases identical to TRBD1. This CDR3 is built from 13 residues. J gave up 4 bases and V 2 bases, and 1 base lay outside the gene matches. CDR1 SGHTA and CDR2 FQGTGA come from the germline V gene. The CDR3 bases are TGTGCCAGCAGCTTAGACAGGGCAGAGACCCAGTACTTC. Translated, it gives CASSLDRAETQYF.

The chain couples TRBV19 to TRBJ1-5; 7 bases fit TRBD1. The length of the CDR3 is 14 residues. With 3 bases clipped from V and 6 bases from J, the junction kept 5 bases outside the gene matches. Germline V lookup: CDR1 LNHDA, CDR2 SQIVND (reference sequence). CDR3 DNA: TGTGCCAGTAGTATTTTTAACAGGGGTCAGCCCCAGCATTTT. It translates to CASSIFNRGQPQHF.

A remark on this clone: This sample includes further DNA sequences coding for the same CDR3. V is TRBV19 and J is TRBJ1-1; D is undetermined. V shed 2 bases and J shed 0 bases, with 4 bases lying between them. Germline lookup yields CDR1 LNHDA and CDR2 SQIVND (reference sequence). The CDR3 length is 13 residues. The CDR3 is CASSISVNTEAFF. CDR3 nucleotide sequence: TGTGCCAGTAGTATATCTGTGAACACTGAAGCTTTCTTT.

The table lists this clone with a few counts. V usage is TRBV27 and J usage is TRBJ1-6; TRBD1 agrees at 11 bases. This CDR3 is built from 15 residues. With 10 bases clipped from V and 7 bases from J, the junction kept 9 bases outside the gene matches. CDR1 and CDR2 from the germline V gene are MNHEY and SMNVEV (reference sequence). CDR3 sequence reads: CATTGDRGMNSPLHF. The DNA of the CDR3 is TGTGCCACGACAGGGGACAGGGGGATGAATTCACCCCTCCACTTT.